This T cell receptor (beta chain) is drawn from a study of blood T cell repertoires in COVID-19. The overall study: Sources were T cells, B-cell-depleted T cells, or PBMCs; the material itself was cDNA or gDNA.

The CDR3 loop spans 15 amino acids. Per the germline V gene, CDR1 is SGHAT and CDR2 is FQNNGV. The V gene lost 5 bases and the J gene lost 6 bases, with 16 bases spanning the gap. Study processing details: Amplification of reference gene primers was used by the study to estimate nucleated cell counts. The protocol was immunoSEQ multiplex PCR, while the TCRdb copy is restricted to in-frame clones and leaves out a portion. For V, J and clone size, that table is used; D and trimming come from the DNA. The sample lists 200,000 to 250,000 clones, roughly 90% occurring once. Input material: peripheral blood. The genes are TRBV11-2 and TRBJ2-2, with D tentatively TRBD1 (5 bases). The receptor's source is a woman in her forties with acute or convalescent COVID-19. DNA of the CDR3: TGTGCCAGCAGCCGAGCCTCAGGGATCCCCGGGGAGCTGTTTTTT. Protein product: CASSRASGIPGELFF.